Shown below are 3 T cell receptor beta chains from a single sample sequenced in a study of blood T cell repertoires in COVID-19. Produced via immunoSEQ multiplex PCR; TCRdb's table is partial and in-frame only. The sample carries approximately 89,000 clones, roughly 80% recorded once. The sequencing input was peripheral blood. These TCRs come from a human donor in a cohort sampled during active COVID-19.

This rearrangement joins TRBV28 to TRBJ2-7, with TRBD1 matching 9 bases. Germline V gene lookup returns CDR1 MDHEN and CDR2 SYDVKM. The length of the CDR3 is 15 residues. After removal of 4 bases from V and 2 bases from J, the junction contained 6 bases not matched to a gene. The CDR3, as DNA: TGTGCCAGCAGTTCCGGGGGACAGGGCCCCTACGAGCAGTACTTC. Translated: CASSSGGQGPYEQYF.

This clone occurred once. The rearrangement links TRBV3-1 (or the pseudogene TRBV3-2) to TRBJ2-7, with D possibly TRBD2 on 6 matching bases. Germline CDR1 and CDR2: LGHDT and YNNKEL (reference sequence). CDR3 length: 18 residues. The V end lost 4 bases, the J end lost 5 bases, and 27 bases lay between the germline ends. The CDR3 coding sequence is TGTGCCAGCAGCCTAAAGATATCGGGGAACGGGAGAATCGACGAGCAGTACTTC. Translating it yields CASSLKISGNGRIDEQYF.

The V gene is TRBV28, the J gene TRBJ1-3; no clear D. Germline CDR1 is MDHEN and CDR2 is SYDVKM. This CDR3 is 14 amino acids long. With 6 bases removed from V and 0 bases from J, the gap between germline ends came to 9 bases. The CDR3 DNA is TGTGCCAGCAGCCTAGAAAGCTCTGGAAACACCATATATTTT. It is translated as CASSLESSGNTIYF.